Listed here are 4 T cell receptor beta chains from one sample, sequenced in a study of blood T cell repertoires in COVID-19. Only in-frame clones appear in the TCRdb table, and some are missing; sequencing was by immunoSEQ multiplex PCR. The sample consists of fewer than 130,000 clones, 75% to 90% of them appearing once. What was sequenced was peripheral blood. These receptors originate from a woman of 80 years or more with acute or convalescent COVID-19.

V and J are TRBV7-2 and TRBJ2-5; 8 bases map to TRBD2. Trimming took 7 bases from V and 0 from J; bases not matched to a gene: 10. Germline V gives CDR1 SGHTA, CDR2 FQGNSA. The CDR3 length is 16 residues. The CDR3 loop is CASTGSSGGHQETQYF. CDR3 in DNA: TGTGCCAGCACGGGTTCAAGCGGGGGCCACCAAGAGACCCAGTACTTC.

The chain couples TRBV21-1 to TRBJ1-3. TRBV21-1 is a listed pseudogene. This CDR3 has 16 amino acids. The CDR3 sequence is CASSKGGGKGTGTIYF. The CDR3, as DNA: TGTGCCAGCAGCAAAGGGGGGGGAAAGGGGACGGGCACCATATATTTT.

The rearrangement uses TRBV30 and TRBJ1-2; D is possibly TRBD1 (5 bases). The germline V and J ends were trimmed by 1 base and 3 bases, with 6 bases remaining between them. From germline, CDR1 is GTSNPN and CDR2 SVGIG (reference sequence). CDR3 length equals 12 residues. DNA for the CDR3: TGTGCCTGGAGTGAACAGGACTATGGCTACACCTTC. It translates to CAWSEQDYGYTF. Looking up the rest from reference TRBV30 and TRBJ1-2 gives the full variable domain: SQTIHQWPATLVQPVGSPLSLECTVEGTSNPNLYWYRQAAGRGLQLLFYSVGIGQISSEVPQNLSASRPQDRQFILSSKKLLLSDSGFYLCAWSEQDYGYTFGSGTRLTVV.

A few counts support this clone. The CDR3: CASQASGGADTQYF. CDR3 DNA: TGCGCCAGCCAGGCTAGCGGGGGGGCAGATACGCAGTATTTT. The V call is TRBV5-1, the J call TRBJ2-3; TRBD2 agrees at 12 bases. The CDR3 has 14 residues. Germline V lookup: CDR1 SGHRS, CDR2 YFSETQ. V dropped 7 bases and J dropped 4; count of bases not matched to a gene: 4.